This T cell receptor (beta chain) stems from a study of blood T cell repertoires in COVID-19. Everyone who took part was roughly 18 to 89 years old, and they came from fewer than 25 US areas. Membership in each cohort depended on participant-reported clinical history. All recovered Cohort 3 donors got two negative PCRs, got clearance, or saw symptom resolution. Germline V gene sequence: CDR1 PRHDT, CDR2 FYEKMQ (reference sequence). The V and J ends lost 5 bases and 3 bases respectively, with 13 bases between them. The CDR3 spans 15 residues. In the authors' workflow: Using reference gene primer amplification, nucleated cell counts were estimated. Sequenced by immunoSEQ multiplex PCR; TCRdb stores in-frame clones only, minus some. V and J calls and clone size are copied from that table; D and trimming were computed from the DNA. The sample consists of roughly 180,000 clones, around four fifths of them appearing once.

The TCR comes from a woman aged 50 to 65 who had recovered from COVID-19. The chain employs TRBV13 and TRBJ1-4, with D perhaps matching TRBD1 (5 bases). Specimen: PBMCs or T cells enriched from blood (not recorded which). The CDR3 bases are TGTGCCAGCAGCCCTAGGGGTGAAGCTAATGAAAAACTGTTTTTT. Amino acid sequence: CASSPRGEANEKLFF.